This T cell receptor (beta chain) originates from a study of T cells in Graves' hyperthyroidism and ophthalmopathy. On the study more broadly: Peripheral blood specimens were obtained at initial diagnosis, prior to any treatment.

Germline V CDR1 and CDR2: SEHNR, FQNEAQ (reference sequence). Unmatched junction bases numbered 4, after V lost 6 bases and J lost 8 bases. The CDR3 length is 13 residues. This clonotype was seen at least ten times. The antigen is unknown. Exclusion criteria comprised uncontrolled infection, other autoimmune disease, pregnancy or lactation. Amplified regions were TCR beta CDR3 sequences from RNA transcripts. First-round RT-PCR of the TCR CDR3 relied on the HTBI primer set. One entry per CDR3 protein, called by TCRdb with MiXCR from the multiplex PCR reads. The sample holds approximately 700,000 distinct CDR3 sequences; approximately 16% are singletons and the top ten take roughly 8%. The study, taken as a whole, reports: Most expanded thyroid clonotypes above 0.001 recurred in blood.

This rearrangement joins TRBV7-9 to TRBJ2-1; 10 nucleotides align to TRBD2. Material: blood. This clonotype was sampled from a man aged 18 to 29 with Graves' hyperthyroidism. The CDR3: CASRDSGRYEQFF. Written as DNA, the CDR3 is TGTGCCAGCAGGGATAGCGGGAGGTATGAGCAGTTCTTC.